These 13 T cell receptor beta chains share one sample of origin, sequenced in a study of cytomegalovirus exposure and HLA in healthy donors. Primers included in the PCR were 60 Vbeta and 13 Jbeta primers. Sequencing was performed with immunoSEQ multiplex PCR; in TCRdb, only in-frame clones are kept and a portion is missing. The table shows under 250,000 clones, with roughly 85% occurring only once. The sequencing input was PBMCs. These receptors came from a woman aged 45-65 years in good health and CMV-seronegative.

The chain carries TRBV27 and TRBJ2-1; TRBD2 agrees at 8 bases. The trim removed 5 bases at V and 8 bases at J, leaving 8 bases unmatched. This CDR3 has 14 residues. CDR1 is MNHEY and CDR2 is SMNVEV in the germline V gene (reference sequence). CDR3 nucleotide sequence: TGTGCCAGCAGTCTCGACGGGAGGGCCTATGAGCAGTTCTTC. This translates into CASSLDGRAYEQFF.

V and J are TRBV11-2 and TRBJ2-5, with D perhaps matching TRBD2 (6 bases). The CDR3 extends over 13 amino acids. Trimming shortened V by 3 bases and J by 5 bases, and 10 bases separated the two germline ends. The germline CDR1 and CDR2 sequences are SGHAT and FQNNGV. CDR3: CASSFGGEETQYF. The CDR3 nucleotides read TGTGCCAGCAGCTTCGGGGGAGAGGAGACCCAGTACTTC.

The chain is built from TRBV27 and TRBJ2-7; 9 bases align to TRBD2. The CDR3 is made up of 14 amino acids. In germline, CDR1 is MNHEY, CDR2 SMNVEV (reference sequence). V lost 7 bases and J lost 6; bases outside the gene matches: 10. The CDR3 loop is CASTQAGGFGEQYF. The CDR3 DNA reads TGTGCCAGCACTCAGGCGGGAGGGTTCGGCGAGCAGTACTTC.

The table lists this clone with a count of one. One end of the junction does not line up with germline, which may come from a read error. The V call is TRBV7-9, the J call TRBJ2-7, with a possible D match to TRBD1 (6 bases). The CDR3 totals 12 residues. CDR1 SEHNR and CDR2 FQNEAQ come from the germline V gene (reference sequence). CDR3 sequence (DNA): TGTTCCAGCAGCGCCACAGGGTACGAGCAGTACTTC. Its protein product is CSSSATGYEQYF.

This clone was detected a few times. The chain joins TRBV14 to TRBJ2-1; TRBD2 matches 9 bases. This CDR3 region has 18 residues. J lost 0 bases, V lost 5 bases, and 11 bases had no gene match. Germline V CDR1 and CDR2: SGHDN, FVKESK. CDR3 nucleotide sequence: TGTGCCAGCAGCTCCAGCGGATGGACTAGCGTCTCCTACAATGAGCAGTTCTTC. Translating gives CASSSSGWTSVSYNEQFF.

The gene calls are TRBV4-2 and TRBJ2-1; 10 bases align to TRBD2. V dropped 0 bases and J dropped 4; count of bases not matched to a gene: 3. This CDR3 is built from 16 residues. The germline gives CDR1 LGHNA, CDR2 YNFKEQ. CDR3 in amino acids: CASSQEYSGRYNEQFF. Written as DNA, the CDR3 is TGTGCCAGCAGCCAAGAGTATAGCGGGAGGTACAATGAGCAGTTCTTC.

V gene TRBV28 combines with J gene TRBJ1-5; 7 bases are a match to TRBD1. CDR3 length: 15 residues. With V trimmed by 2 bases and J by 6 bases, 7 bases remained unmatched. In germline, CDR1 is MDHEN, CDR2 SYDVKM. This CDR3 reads CASSLADRFGQPQHF. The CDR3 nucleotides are TGTGCCAGCAGTTTAGCGGACAGGTTTGGTCAGCCCCAGCATTTT.

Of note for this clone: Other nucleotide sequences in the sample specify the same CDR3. CDR3: CSFRGDVDTQYF. As DNA, the CDR3 is TGCAGCTTCCGGGGAGATGTAGATACGCAGTATTTT. The chain has TRBV29-1 and TRBJ2-3, with D perhaps matching TRBD2 (5 bases). Trimming removed 8 bases from V and 5 bases from J, with 14 bases in between. The CDR3 has 12 amino acids. CDR1 and CDR2 (germline): SQVTM, ANQGSEA.

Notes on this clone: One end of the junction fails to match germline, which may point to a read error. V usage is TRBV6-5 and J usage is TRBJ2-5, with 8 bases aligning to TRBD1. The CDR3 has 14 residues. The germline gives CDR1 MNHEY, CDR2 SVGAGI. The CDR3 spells CASSYRTGQGTQYF. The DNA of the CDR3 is TGTGCCAGCAGCTATCGGACAGGGCAAGGGACCCAGTACTTC.

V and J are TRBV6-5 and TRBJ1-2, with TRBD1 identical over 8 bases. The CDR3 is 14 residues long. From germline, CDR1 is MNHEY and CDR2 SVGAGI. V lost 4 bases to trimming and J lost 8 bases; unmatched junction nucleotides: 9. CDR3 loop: CASSSGTGFWGYTF. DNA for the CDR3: TGTGCCAGCAGTTCCGGGACAGGATTCTGGGGCTACACCTTC.

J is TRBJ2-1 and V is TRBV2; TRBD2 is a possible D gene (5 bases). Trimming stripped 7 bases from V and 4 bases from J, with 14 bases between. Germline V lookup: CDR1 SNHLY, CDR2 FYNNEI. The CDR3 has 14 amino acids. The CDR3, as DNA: TGTGCCAGCAAGAGGGAGAGCACTTACAATGAGCAGTTCTTC. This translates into CASKRESTYNEQFF.

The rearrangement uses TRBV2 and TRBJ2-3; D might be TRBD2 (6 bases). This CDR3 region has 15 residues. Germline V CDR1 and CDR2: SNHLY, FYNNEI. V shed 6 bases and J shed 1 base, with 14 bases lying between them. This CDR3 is CASRLRGGGTDTQYF. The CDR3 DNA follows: TGTGCCAGCAGGCTGAGAGGAGGGGGCACAGATACGCAGTATTTT.

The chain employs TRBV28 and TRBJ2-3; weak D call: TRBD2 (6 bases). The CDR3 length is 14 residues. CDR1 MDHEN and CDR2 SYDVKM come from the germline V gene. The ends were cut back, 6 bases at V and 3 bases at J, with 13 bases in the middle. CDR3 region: CASSILRGTDTQYF. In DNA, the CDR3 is TGTGCCAGCAGCATCCTTCGGGGGACAGATACGCAGTATTTT.